Below are 21 T cell receptor beta chains sequenced from a single sample in a study of cytomegalovirus exposure and HLA in healthy donors. Primers included in the PCR were 60 Vbeta and 13 Jbeta primers. Clones were read by immunoSEQ multiplex PCR, and TCRdb kept only the in-frame ones, dropping some. This repertoire shows about 120,000 clones, just under 75% found once; its top ten account for approximately 1.9%. Sequencing input: PBMCs. Receptor source: a human donor in good health.

The chain is built from TRBV25-1 and TRBJ1-6; D is undetermined. This CDR3 contains 13 residues. The germline gives CDR1 MGHDK, CDR2 SYGVNS. Between the trimmed V and J ends, which lost 3 bases and 7 bases, there was a span of 7 bases. DNA for the CDR3: TGTGCCAGCAGTGACAGGAAAAATTCACCCCTCCACTTT. Protein: CASSDRKNSPLHF.

The rearrangement links TRBV6-6 to TRBJ2-1; possibly TRBD1 for D (6 bases). The CDR3 covers 13 residues. The V end was cut by 6 bases, the J end by 6 bases, with 12 bases between. Germline-derived CDR1 and CDR2 are MNHNY and SVGAGI (reference sequence). The CDR3: CASRPTGSNEQFF. CDR3 DNA sequence: TGTGCCAGCAGGCCTACAGGGAGCAATGAGCAGTTCTTC.

The CDR3 DNA reads as TGCGCCAGCAGCCCGGAGGGACTAGCGGGAGATAGTACAGATACGCAGTATTTT. Protein: CASSPEGLAGDSTDTQYF. The V gene is TRBV5-1, the J gene TRBJ2-3, with 14 bases matching TRBD2. This CDR3 has 18 amino acids. Germline lookup yields CDR1 SGHRS and CDR2 YFSETQ. Trimming cost V 4 bases and J 3 bases; bases outside gene matches: 10.

CDR3 in DNA: TGCAGTGTTCAGGGGGCGCGCGAGCAGTACTTC. Translation gives CSVQGAREQYF. The chain joins TRBV20-1 to TRBJ2-7, with 8 bases that match TRBD1. The V gene's germline CDR1 is DFQATT and CDR2 SNEGSKA (reference sequence). The CDR3 is 11 amino acids. Trimming took 7 bases from V and 6 from J; bases not matched to a gene: 5.

This clone was observed a single time. The chain combines TRBV29-1 with TRBJ2-3; TRBD1 matches at 7 bases. Trimming took 6 bases from V and 7 from J; bases not matched to a gene: 7. The CDR3 has 12 residues. Per the germline V gene, CDR1 is SQVTM and CDR2 is ANQGSEA. The CDR3 sequence: CSVDRQGHTQYF. In DNA form, the CDR3 reads TGCAGCGTCGACCGACAGGGACATACGCAGTATTTT.

This chain connects TRBV10-3 to TRBJ2-1; the match to TRBD2 covers 14 bases. This CDR3 contains 16 residues. The germline V gene has CDR1 ENHRY and CDR2 SYGVKD. Germline trimming cut 3 bases from V and 7 bases from J; bases unmatched to any gene: 5. CDR3 residues: CAISDAGLAGVNEQFF. Written as DNA, the CDR3 is TGTGCCATCAGTGACGCGGGACTAGCGGGAGTTAATGAGCAGTTCTTC.

The gene calls are TRBV19 and TRBJ2-7; D unclear. Per the germline V gene, CDR1 is LNHDA and CDR2 is SQIVND (reference sequence). Trimming pared 5 bases from V and 3 bases from J, leaving 8 bases between. The CDR3 has 12 amino acids. CDR3 sequence reads: CASSASHYEQYF. The CDR3 DNA reads as TGTGCCAGTAGTGCAAGCCACTACGAGCAGTACTTC.

V is TRBV28 and J is TRBJ1-1, with TRBD1 as a possible D gene (5 bases). CDR1 and CDR2 from the germline V gene are MDHEN and SYDVKM. V gave up 5 bases and J gave up 6 bases, with 7 bases separating them. CDR3 length: 11 amino acids. CDR3 sequence (DNA): TGTGCCAGCAGTACGGGGGCTGAAGCTTTCTTT. This gives the protein CASSTGAEAFF.

This clone was detected only once. The V and J genes are TRBV6-5 and TRBJ1-5; 8 nucleotides line up with TRBD1. The V and J ends lost 6 bases and 7 bases, in that order; junction bases with no gene match: 11. Germline V gene data show CDR1 as MNHEY and CDR2 as SVGAGI. The CDR3 totals 15 residues. Here the CDR3 reads CASSRGQVLGQPQHF. CDR3 coding DNA: TGTGCCAGCAGCCGGGGACAGGTTCTAGGACAGCCCCAGCATTTT.

This rearrangement joins TRBV11-2 to TRBJ1-5; no clear D. Trimming shortened V by 5 bases and J by 4 bases, and 12 bases separated the two germline ends. Germline V gives CDR1 SGHAT, CDR2 FQNNGV. There are 14 residues in the CDR3. The CDR3 sequence is CASSENFGNQPQHF. The CDR3 coding sequence is TGTGCCAGCAGCGAAAATTTCGGGAATCAGCCCCAGCATTTT. The whole variable domain, filled in from reference TRBV11-2 and TRBJ1-5, reads EAGVAQSPRYKIIEKRQSVAFWCNPISGHATLYWYQQILGQGPKLLIQFQNNGVVDDSQLPKDRFSAERLKGVDSTLKIQPAKLEDSAVYLCASSENFGNQPQHFGDGTRLSIL.

This clone was observed a few times. The chain links TRBV4-2 to TRBJ2-1; a possible D gene is TRBD2 (6 bases). CDR3 length: 16 amino acids. The germline CDR1 and CDR2 sequences are LGHNA and YNFKEQ. V was trimmed by 4 bases and J by 8 bases, leaving 21 bases between them. The CDR3 reads CASSLRDSPTADEQFF. CDR3 DNA sequence: TGTGCCAGCAGCCTCCGGGACTCCCCTACTGCAGATGAGCAGTTCTTC.

The chain employs TRBV7-2 and TRBJ1-2, with unresolved D. Trimming shortened V by 1 base and J by 7 bases, and 7 bases separated the two germline ends. The V gene's germline CDR1 is SGHTA and CDR2 FQGNSA. This CDR3 is 12 amino acids long. The CDR3, as DNA: TGTGCCAGCAGCTTAGAGCTAGTTGGCTACACCTTC. Amino acids: CASSLELVGYTF. The full variable domain, rest sourced from reference TRBV7-2 and TRBJ1-2, is GAGVSQSPSNKVTEKGKDVELRCDPISGHTALYWYRQSLGQGLEFLIYFQGNSAPDKSGLPSDRFSAERTGGSVSTLTIQRTQQEDSAVYLCASSLELVGYTFGSGTRLTVV.

The genes are TRBV7-8 and TRBJ1-1, with 11 nucleotides matching TRBD1. This CDR3 spans 16 amino acids. The V and J ends lost 1 base and 4 bases, in that order; junction bases with no gene match: 5. Germline V gene sequence: CDR1 SGHVS, CDR2 FQNEAQ. The CDR3 nucleotides are TGTGCCAGCAGCTTAGGGACAGGGGGCGCGGGCACTGAAGCTTTCTTT. This codes for CASSLGTGGAGTEAFF.

The rearrangement uses TRBV2 and TRBJ1-6; D is unclear. CDR3 size: 13 residues. Between the trimmed V and J ends, which lost 3 bases and 7 bases, there was a span of 7 bases. CDR1 is SNHLY and CDR2 is FYNNEI in the germline V gene. CDR3 coding DNA: TGTGCCAGCAGTGAGCGCAGGAATTCACCCCTCCACTTT. Encoded protein: CASSERRNSPLHF.

The chain carries TRBV7-2 and TRBJ2-7; 8 bases are shared with TRBD1. CDR1 SGHTA and CDR2 FQGNSA come from the germline V gene. The CDR3 is made up of 14 amino acids. The trim removed 5 bases at V and 5 bases at J, leaving 8 bases unmatched. CDR3 coding DNA: TGTGCCAGCAGCCCTTGGACAGGGTCCCACGAGCAGTACTTC. It codes for CASSPWTGSHEQYF.

J is TRBJ1-5 and V is TRBV5-1, with 8 bases identical to TRBD1. The CDR3 runs 17 residues. Germline loops: CDR1 SGHRS, CDR2 YFSETQ. V was pared by 4 bases and J by 2 bases, with 11 bases of the junction left unmatched. The DNA for the CDR3 is TGCGCCAGCAGCCCGGACAGGGAGGAAGGTGGCAATCAGCCCCAGCATTTT. Translation gives CASSPDREEGGNQPQHF.

Only one count was recorded for this clone. V is TRBV7-8 and J is TRBJ1-3; D not resolved. This CDR3 has 14 residues. V was cut by 2 bases and J by 2 bases, with 7 bases left in between. From germline, CDR1 is SGHVS and CDR2 FQNEAQ. CDR3 sequence: CASSLPGAGNTIYF. The CDR3 DNA follows: TGTGCCAGCAGCTTACCCGGGGCTGGAAACACCATATATTTT.

The CDR3 region is CASRPAGVWNQPQHF. DNA for the CDR3: TGTGCCAGCAGGCCTGCGGGGGTTTGGAATCAGCCCCAGCATTTT. This chain uses TRBV28 with TRBJ1-5; weak D call: TRBD1 (5 bases). Germline assignment: CDR1 MDHEN and CDR2 SYDVKM. The ends were cut back, 6 bases at V and 4 bases at J, with 16 bases in the middle. This CDR3 is built from 15 residues.

The chain uses TRBV27 and TRBJ1-6, with 9 bases lining up with TRBD1. The CDR3 is 18 amino acids. J lost 1 base, V lost 0 bases, and 4 bases had no gene match. Germline CDR1 MNHEY, CDR2 SMNVEV (reference sequence). CDR3 sequence (DNA): TGTGCCAGCAGTTTATCCCCCGGGACAGGGTCCTATAATTCACCCCTCCACTTT. Translating it yields CASSLSPGTGSYNSPLHF.

CDR3 sequence (DNA): TGTGCCAGCAGCCAAGTTCGGGGTGGAACTGAAGCTTTCTTT. This gives the protein CASSQVRGGTEAFF. The chain links TRBV14 to TRBJ1-1; no clear D. The CDR3 is made up of 14 amino acids. V was cut by 1 base and J by 5 bases, with 11 bases left in between. Germline V gives CDR1 SGHDN, CDR2 FVKESK.

CDR3 protein: CASSFKGGGTDTQYF. The CDR3 region has the DNA TGTGCCAGCAGCTTTAAGGGGGGGGGCACAGATACGCAGTATTTT. The chain combines TRBV9 with TRBJ2-3; a possible D gene is TRBD2 (7 bases). The V gene lost 4 bases and the J gene lost 1 base, with 13 bases spanning the gap. Germline assignment: CDR1 SGDLS and CDR2 YYNGEE. The CDR3 length is 15 residues. Variable domain in full (rest from reference TRBV9 and TRBJ2-3): DSGVTQTPKHLITATGQRVTLRCSPRSGDLSVYWYQQSLDQGLQFLIQYYNGEERAKGNILERFSAQQFPDLHSELNLSSLELGDSALYFCASSFKGGGTDTQYFGPGTRLTVL.